What follows are 28 T cell receptor beta chains derived from one specimen sequenced in a study of patients and donors after allogeneic stem cell transplantation. TCRdb re-called the RT-PCR reads through MiXCR, storing one row per CDR3 protein. This sample has about 150,000 distinct CDR3 sequences, with over 30% found just once. The sample taken for sequencing was blood, either unsorted or a sorted T cell fraction (not recorded which). Receptor source: a human donor who was either an allogeneic HSCT recipient or a stem cell or donor lymphocyte infusion donor (not recorded which). It is not recorded whose cells these are; they may come from a transplant donor.

This clonotype was detected a few times. Here the CDR3 DNA reads TGCAGTGCTAGTTACAGTTCAGATACGCAGTATTTT. Its translation is CSASYSSDTQYF. This chain connects TRBV20-1 to TRBJ2-3; D not certain. The V end lost 3 bases, the J end lost 4 bases, and 8 bases lay between the germline ends. Germline CDR1 and CDR2: DFQATT and SNEGSKA (reference sequence). The CDR3 contains 12 residues.

This chain joins TRBV28 and TRBJ1-5, with a weak D call TRBD1 (6 bases). Trimming took off 5 bases at V and 13 bases at J, with 21 bases between the two ends. CDR1 and CDR2 from the germline V gene are MDHEN and SYDVKM. The CDR3 is 14 residues long. The CDR3 DNA reads TGTGCCAGCAGTGGAGGGGGGGAAATTAGGAATCAGCATTTT. It specifies CASSGGGEIRNQHF.

The CDR3 region has the DNA TGCGCCAGCAGCTTGGTCCGCGGGACAGCCAGGACTGAAGCTTTCTTT. Amino acid sequence: CASSLVRGTARTEAFF. The chain joins TRBV5-1 to TRBJ1-1, with 7 bases matching TRBD1. Germline V gene sequence: CDR1 SGHRS, CDR2 YFSETQ. The CDR3 sequence is 16 residues long. The J segment lost 5 bases and the V segment lost 0 bases, leaving 10 bases of the junction unmatched.

This clonotype appeared a few times. This chain joins TRBV6-1 and TRBJ1-6; possible D gene TRBD1, 5 bases. V lost 8 bases to trimming and J lost 7 bases, with 15 bases between them. This CDR3 comprises 14 residues. Looked up from germline, CDR1 is MNHNS and CDR2 is SASEGT. DNA of the CDR3: TGTGCCAGCGGGGAGGGGACGAGGAATTCACCCCTCCACTTT. Encoded protein: CASGEGTRNSPLHF.

There are a few counts of this clonotype. The chain's CDR3 is CASFSGTRTSPLHF. The CDR3 DNA is TGTGCCAGCTTCTCAGGGACTCGAACTTCACCCCTCCACTTT. This sequence joins TRBV6-6 and TRBJ1-6, with D possibly TRBD1 on 5 matching bases. The CDR3 runs 14 residues. The V and J ends lost 8 bases and 9 bases respectively, with 17 bases between them. Germline assignment: CDR1 MNHNY and CDR2 SVGAGI (reference sequence).

This clonotype was counted ten times or more. The CDR3 region is CASSPYRTRNYGYTF. The CDR3 bases are TGTGCCAGCAGTCCCTACCGGACACGTAACTATGGCTACACCTTC. The chain couples TRBV28 to TRBJ1-2, with a possible D match to TRBD1 (5 bases). The V gene lost 5 bases and the J gene lost 1 base, with 14 bases spanning the gap. The CDR3 has 15 residues. Germline CDR1 reads MDHEN; CDR2 reads SYDVKM.

The chain couples TRBV27 to TRBJ2-1; D is perhaps TRBD1 (5 bases). The V end lost 2 bases, the J end lost 1 base, and 9 bases lay between the germline ends. Germline lookup yields CDR1 MNHEY and CDR2 SMNVEV (reference sequence). The CDR3 sequence is 15 residues long. CDR3 in amino acids: CASSLKGNSYNEQFF. In nucleotides, the CDR3 is TGTGCCAGCAGTTTAAAGGGGAATTCCTACAATGAGCAGTTCTTC.

This clonotype has only a few counts. The rearrangement joins TRBV27 to TRBJ2-3, with D possibly being TRBD2 (6 bases). The V gene lost 4 bases and the J gene lost 7 bases, with 18 bases spanning the gap. The germline CDR1 and CDR2 sequences are MNHEY and SMNVEV (reference sequence). The CDR3 covers 15 residues. The CDR3 loop is CASSSAGTVPNTQYF. The CDR3 DNA is TGTGCCAGCAGTTCGGCCGGGACTGTTCCAAATACGCAGTATTTT.

There are a few counts of this clonotype. The chain recombines TRBV6-2 or TRBV6-3 with TRBJ2-3; TRBD2 aligns across 7 bases. The germline V gene has CDR1 MNHEY and CDR2 SVGEGT. After removal of 2 bases from V and 6 bases from J, the junction contained 8 bases not matched to a gene. The CDR3 spans 15 residues. CDR3: CASSYLADPRDTQYF. CDR3 nucleotides: TGTGCCAGCAGTTACCTAGCGGACCCAAGGGATACGCAGTATTTT.

The rearrangement links TRBV12-3 or TRBV12-4 to TRBJ2-5; D not resolved. V was cut by 7 bases and J by 4 bases, with 10 bases left in between. This CDR3 is 12 amino acids long. The CDR3 reads CASKSPGETQYF. The DNA for the CDR3 is TGTGCCAGCAAAAGCCCTGGAGAGACCCAGTACTTC.

This clonotype was recorded a few times. This CDR3 is CSARDLGGIDQPQHF. Written as DNA, the CDR3 is TGCAGTGCTAGAGATCTCGGGGGGATAGATCAGCCCCAGCATTTT. This chain connects TRBV20-1 to TRBJ1-5; a possible D gene is TRBD1 (5 bases). Germline assignment: CDR1 DFQATT and CDR2 SNEGSKA (reference sequence). This CDR3 has 15 amino acids. The V end lost 0 bases, the J end lost 5 bases, and 14 bases lay between the germline ends.

The V call is TRBV4-2, the J call TRBJ1-2; D is unclear. This CDR3 region has 11 residues. Trimming stripped 1 base from V and 7 bases from J, with 4 bases between. Germline values: CDR1 LGHNA, CDR2 YNFKEQ. The CDR3 DNA is TGTGCCAGCAGCCAAGGTTTTGGCTACACCTTC. It yields the protein CASSQGFGYTF.

The chain has TRBV5-1 and TRBJ1-1, with 8 bases aligning to TRBD1. This CDR3 is 16 amino acids long. Germline CDR1 is SGHRS and CDR2 is YFSETQ. V lost 2 bases to trimming and J lost 7 bases; unmatched junction nucleotides: 13. This chain's CDR3 is CASSFLDRAPYNEAFF. For the CDR3, the DNA is TGCGCCAGCAGCTTTTTGGACAGGGCCCCTTACAATGAAGCTTTCTTT. The variable domain in full, completed from reference TRBV5-1 and TRBJ1-1, reads KAGVTQTPRYLIKTRGQQVTLSCSPISGHRSVSWYQQTPGQGLQFLFEYFSETQRNKGNFPGRFSGRQFSNSRSEMNVSTLELGDSALYLCASSFLDRAPYNEAFFGQGTRLTVV.

There are a few counts of this clonotype. The chain joins TRBV9 to TRBJ1-2; TRBD1 matches at 10 bases. Germline trimming cut 3 bases from V and 6 bases from J; bases unmatched to any gene: 8. The CDR3 sequence is 15 residues long. CDR1 and CDR2 from the germline V gene are SGDLS and YYNGEE. CDR3 in DNA: TGTGCCAGCAGCGCCGGGGACAGGGGATTCCATGGCTACACCTTC. Translation: CASSAGDRGFHGYTF.

This clonotype was observed a handful of times. The rearrangement joins TRBV5-1 to TRBJ2-1; D tentatively fits TRBD1 or TRBD2 (5 bases each). CDR3 length: 13 residues. The V and J ends lost 6 bases and 0 bases respectively, with 7 bases between them. CDR1 and CDR2 from the germline V gene are SGHRS and YFSETQ. CDR3 sequence (DNA): TGCGCCAGCACCGGGACCTCCTACAATGAGCAGTTCTTC. The encoded protein is CASTGTSYNEQFF.

The V gene is TRBV9, the J gene TRBJ2-5, with D possibly being TRBD1 (5 bases). The CDR3 sequence is 14 residues long. Germline V gene sequence: CDR1 SGDLS, CDR2 YYNGEE. V lost 4 bases and J lost 2, with 12 bases in between. The CDR3 coding sequence is TGTGCCAGCAGCCCAAGACAGTGGCAAGAGACCCAGTACTTC. Its protein is CASSPRQWQETQYF.

This clonotype was counted many times. The chain is built from TRBV4-3 and TRBJ1-1; D uncertain. CDR1 LGHNA and CDR2 YSLEER come from the germline V gene. Trimming took off 4 bases at V and 2 bases at J, with 17 bases between the two ends. The CDR3 length is 16 residues. In DNA, the CDR3 is TGCGCCAGCAGCCCAAGAATGGGTCTAGGAAACACTGAAGCTTTCTTT. It specifies CASSPRMGLGNTEAFF.

This clonotype has a handful of counts. This chain connects TRBV3-1 to TRBJ2-3; TRBD2 agrees at 11 bases. Germline CDR1 and CDR2: LGHDT and YNNKEL (reference sequence). The CDR3 sequence is 16 residues long. Trimming took 4 bases from V and 2 from J; bases not matched to a gene: 5. CDR3 nucleotide sequence: TGTGCCAGCAGCCGTGCTAGCGGGGGGAACACAGATACGCAGTATTTT. It specifies CASSRASGGNTDTQYF.

The DNA of the CDR3 is TGTGCCAGCAGGGGTTCGAACACCGGGGAGCTGTTTTTT. It codes for CASRGSNTGELFF. This chain links TRBV12-3 or TRBV12-4 with TRBJ2-2; D is uncertain. This CDR3 is built from 13 residues. The ends were cut back, 6 bases at V and 0 bases at J, with 5 bases in the middle.

A few counts support this clonotype. V is TRBV20-1 and J is TRBJ1-2; D is unclear. Trimming cost V 1 base and J 11 bases, with 8 bases left between them. CDR3 length: 10 residues. Germline V gives CDR1 DFQATT, CDR2 SNEGSKA (reference sequence). CDR3 amino acids: CSARAPKYTF. CDR3 nucleotide sequence: TGCAGTGCTAGAGCACCAAAATACACCTTC.

This clonotype was picked up many times. V and J are TRBV15 and TRBJ1-2; TRBD1 aligns across 11 bases. The germline V gene has CDR1 LNHNV and CDR2 YYDKDF (reference sequence). This CDR3 is 14 amino acids long. After removal of 3 bases from V and 5 bases from J, the junction contained 2 bases not matched to a gene. CDR3 amino acids: CATSSGTGGYGYTF. The CDR3 DNA sequence: TGTGCCACCAGCAGCGGGACAGGGGGGTATGGCTACACCTTC.

V is TRBV4-3 and J is TRBJ2-7; possibly TRBD2 for D (5 bases). This CDR3 has 14 amino acids. In germline, CDR1 is LGHNA, CDR2 YSLEER. Trimming removed 0 bases from V and 2 bases from J, with 8 bases in between. The CDR3 coding sequence is TGCGCCAGCAGCCAAGATGGGAGAGCCTACGAGCAGTACTTC. It codes for CASSQDGRAYEQYF.

This clonotype was picked up a small number of times. This chain connects TRBV28 to TRBJ1-5; D gene uncertain. Germline V lookup: CDR1 MDHEN, CDR2 SYDVKM. Trimming stripped 4 bases from V and 5 bases from J, with 12 bases between. CDR3 length equals 14 residues. DNA for the CDR3: TGTGCCAGCAGTTCCGACCGGCAGGATCAGCCCCAGCATTTT. Its translation: CASSSDRQDQPQHF.

This clonotype was observed a single time. The genes are TRBV28 and TRBJ1-5; no reliable D call. Trimming removed 1 base from V and 4 bases from J, with 8 bases in between. Germline CDR1 is MDHEN and CDR2 is SYDVKM. The CDR3 consists of 14 residues. Here the CDR3 DNA reads TGTGCCAGCAGTTTATTGGGGTCGAATCAGCCCCAGCATTTT. It is translated as CASSLLGSNQPQHF.

The CDR3: CASRPGPPRGNTIYF. As DNA, the CDR3 is TGTGCCAGCAGGCCCGGGCCGCCGCGGGGAAACACCATATATTTT. The chain uses TRBV12-3 or TRBV12-4 and TRBJ1-3; D unclear. The V gene lost 6 bases and the J gene lost 4 bases, with 16 bases spanning the gap. The CDR3 length is 15 residues.

J is TRBJ2-7 and V is TRBV12-3 or TRBV12-4; D unresolved. There are 14 residues in the CDR3. Trimming removed 7 bases at V and 1 base at J, with 14 bases between. In nucleotides, the CDR3 is TGTGCCAGCACCGATGGCGGTATGTCCTACGAGCAGTACTTC. Translation: CASTDGGMSYEQYF.

The chain links TRBV11-2 to TRBJ1-5, with 9 bases identical to TRBD1. This CDR3 is 15 amino acids long. Germline V gives CDR1 SGHAT, CDR2 FQNNGV. V lost 5 bases to trimming and J lost 0 bases; unmatched junction nucleotides: 2. The CDR3 spells CASSGGQGSNQPQHF. The CDR3 bases are TGTGCCAGCAGCGGGGGACAGGGTAGCAATCAGCCCCAGCATTTT.

This chain links TRBV9 with TRBJ1-1, with a weak D call TRBD1 (5 bases). The V gene's germline CDR1 is SGDLS and CDR2 YYNGEE. V shed 0 bases and J shed 4 bases, with 16 bases lying between them. The CDR3 runs to 16 residues. CDR3: CASSVDHLQGPTEAFF. Here the CDR3 DNA reads TGTGCCAGCAGCGTAGACCATCTCCAGGGTCCCACTGAAGCTTTCTTT.